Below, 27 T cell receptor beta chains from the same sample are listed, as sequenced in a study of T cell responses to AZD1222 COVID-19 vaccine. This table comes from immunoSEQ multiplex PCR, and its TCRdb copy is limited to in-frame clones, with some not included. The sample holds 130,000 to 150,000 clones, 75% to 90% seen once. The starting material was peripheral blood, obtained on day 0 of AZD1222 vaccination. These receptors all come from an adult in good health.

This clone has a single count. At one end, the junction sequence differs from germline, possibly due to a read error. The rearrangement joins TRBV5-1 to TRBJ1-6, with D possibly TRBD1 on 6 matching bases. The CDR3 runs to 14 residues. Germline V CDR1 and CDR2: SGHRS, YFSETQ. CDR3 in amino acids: CASTLTGSNSPLHF. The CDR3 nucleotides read TGCGCCAGCACCTTGACAGGATCAAATTCACCCCTCCACTTT. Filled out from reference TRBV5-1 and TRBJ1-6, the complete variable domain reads KAGVTQTPRYLIKTRGQQVTLSCSPISGHRSVSWYQQTPGQGLQFLFEYFSETQRNKGNFPGRFSGRQFSNSRSEMNVSTLELGDSALYLCASTLTGSNSPLHFGNGTRLTVT.

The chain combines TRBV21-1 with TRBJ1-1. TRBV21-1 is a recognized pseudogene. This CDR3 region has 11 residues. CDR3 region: CARFRDGGAFF. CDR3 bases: TGTGCCAGATTCCGGGACGGCGGAGCTTTCTTT.

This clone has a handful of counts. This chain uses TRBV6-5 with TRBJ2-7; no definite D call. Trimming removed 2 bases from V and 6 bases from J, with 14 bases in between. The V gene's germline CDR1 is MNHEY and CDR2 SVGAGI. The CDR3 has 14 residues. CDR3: CASSYKSVRGEQYF. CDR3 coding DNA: TGTGCCAGCAGTTACAAGTCCGTAAGAGGCGAGCAGTACTTC.

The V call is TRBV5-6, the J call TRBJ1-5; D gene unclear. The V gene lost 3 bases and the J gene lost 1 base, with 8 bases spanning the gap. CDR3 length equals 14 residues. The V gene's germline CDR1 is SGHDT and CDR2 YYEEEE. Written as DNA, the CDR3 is TGTGCCAGCAGCTCAGCTCCCAGCAATCAGCCCCAGCATTTT. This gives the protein CASSSAPSNQPQHF.

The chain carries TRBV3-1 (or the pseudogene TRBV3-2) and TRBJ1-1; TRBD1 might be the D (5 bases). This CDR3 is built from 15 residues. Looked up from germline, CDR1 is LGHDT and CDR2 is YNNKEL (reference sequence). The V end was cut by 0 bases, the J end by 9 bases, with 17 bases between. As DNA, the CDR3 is TGTGCCAGCAGCCAAGATGGGCAGGGTGGTGGGAAAGCTTTCTTT. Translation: CASSQDGQGGGKAFF.

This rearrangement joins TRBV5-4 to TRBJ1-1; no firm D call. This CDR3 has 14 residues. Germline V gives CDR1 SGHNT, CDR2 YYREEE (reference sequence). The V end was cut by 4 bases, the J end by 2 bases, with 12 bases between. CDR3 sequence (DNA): TGTGCCAGCAGCCAAGACACGGTAAACACTGAAGCTTTCTTT. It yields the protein CASSQDTVNTEAFF.

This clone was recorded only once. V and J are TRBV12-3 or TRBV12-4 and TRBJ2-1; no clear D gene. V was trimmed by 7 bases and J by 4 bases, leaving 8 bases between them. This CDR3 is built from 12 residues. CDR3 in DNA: TGTGCCAGCAATACGGGTTACAATGAGCAGTTCTTC. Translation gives CASNTGYNEQFF.

The chain's CDR3 is CASSSTPGTGGDGGYTF. The CDR3 nucleotides are TGTGCCAGCAGCTCCACCCCCGGGACAGGGGGCGACGGTGGCTACACCTTC. The chain carries TRBV7-9 and TRBJ1-2; 12 positions match TRBD1. This CDR3 has 17 amino acids. CDR1 SEHNR and CDR2 FQNEAQ come from the germline V gene (reference sequence). With 4 bases clipped from V and 7 bases from J, the junction kept 13 bases outside the gene matches.

This chain's CDR3 is CASSLAGGGYEQYF. The DNA for the CDR3 is TGTGCCAGCAGTTTAGCGGGAGGAGGTTACGAGCAGTACTTC. The rearrangement uses TRBV28 and TRBJ2-7, with 8 bases that match TRBD2. Germline CDR1 reads MDHEN; CDR2 reads SYDVKM. With V trimmed by 2 bases and J by 4 bases, 4 bases remained unmatched. The CDR3 sequence is 14 residues long.

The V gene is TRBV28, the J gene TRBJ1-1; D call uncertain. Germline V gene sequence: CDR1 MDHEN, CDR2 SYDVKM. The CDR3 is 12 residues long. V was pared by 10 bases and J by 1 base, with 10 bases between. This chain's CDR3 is CAIHSANTEAFF. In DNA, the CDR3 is TGTGCCATTCATTCGGCGAACACTGAAGCTTTCTTT.

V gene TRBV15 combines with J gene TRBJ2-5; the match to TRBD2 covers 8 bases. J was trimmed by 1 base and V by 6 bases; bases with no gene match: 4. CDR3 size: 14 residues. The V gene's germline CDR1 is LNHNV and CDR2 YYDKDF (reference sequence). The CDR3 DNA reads TGTGCCACCAGGAGCAGCGGGAGCCAAGAGACCCAGTACTTC. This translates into CATRSSGSQETQYF.

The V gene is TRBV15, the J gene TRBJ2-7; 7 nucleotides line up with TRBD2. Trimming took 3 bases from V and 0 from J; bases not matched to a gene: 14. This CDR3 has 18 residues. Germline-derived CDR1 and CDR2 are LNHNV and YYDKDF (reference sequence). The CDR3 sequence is CATSSHPPWGGSSYEQYF. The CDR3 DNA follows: TGTGCCACCAGCAGTCACCCTCCTTGGGGGGGGAGCTCCTACGAGCAGTACTTC.

Here the CDR3 DNA reads TGTGCCTGGAGTGAGGGTTTGGACACTGAAGCTTTCTTT. Its protein is CAWSEGLDTEAFF. The V call is TRBV30, the J call TRBJ1-1; D remains unclear. Germline values: CDR1 GTSNPN, CDR2 SVGIG (reference sequence). V dropped 1 base and J dropped 3 bases, with 9 bases sitting between them. The CDR3 has 13 amino acids.

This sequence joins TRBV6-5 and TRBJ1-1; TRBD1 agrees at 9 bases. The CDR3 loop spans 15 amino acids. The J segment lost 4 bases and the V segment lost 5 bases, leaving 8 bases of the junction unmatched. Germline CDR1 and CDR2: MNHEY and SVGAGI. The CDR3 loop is CASSITTGGSTEAFF. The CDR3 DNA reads TGTGCCAGCAGTATAACGACAGGGGGATCCACTGAAGCTTTCTTT.

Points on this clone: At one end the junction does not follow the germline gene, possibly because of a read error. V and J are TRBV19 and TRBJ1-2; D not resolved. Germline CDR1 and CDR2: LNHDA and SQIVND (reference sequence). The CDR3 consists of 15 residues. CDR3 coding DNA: TGTGCCGGTAGCTCCGAGGACCTCCGAGAAAGAAGCTACACCTTC. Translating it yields CAGSSEDLRERSYTF.

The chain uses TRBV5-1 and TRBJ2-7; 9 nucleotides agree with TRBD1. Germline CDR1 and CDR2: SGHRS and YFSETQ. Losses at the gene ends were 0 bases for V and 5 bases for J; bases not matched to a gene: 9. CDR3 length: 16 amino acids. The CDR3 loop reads CASSLGPGTGINEQYF. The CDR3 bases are TGCGCCAGCAGCTTGGGTCCCGGGACAGGGATCAACGAGCAGTACTTC.

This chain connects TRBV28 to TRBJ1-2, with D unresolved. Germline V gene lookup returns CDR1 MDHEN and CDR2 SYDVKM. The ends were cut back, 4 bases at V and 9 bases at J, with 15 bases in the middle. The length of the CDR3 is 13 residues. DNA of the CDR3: TGTGCCAGCAGTTCCCCATCCCCCTTGCGCTACACCTTC. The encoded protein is CASSSPSPLRYTF.

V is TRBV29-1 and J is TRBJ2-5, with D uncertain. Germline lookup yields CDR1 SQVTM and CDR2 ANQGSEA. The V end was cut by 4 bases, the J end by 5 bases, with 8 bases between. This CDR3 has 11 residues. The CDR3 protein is CSVVVRETQYF. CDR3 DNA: TGCAGCGTTGTCGTGCGGGAGACCCAGTACTTC.

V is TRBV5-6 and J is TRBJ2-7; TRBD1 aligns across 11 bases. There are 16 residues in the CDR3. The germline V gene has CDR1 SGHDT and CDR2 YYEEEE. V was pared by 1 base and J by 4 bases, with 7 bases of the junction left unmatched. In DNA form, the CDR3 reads TGTGCCAGCAGCTTGTTAGGACAGGGGGCTCTGTACGAGCAGTACTTC. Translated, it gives CASSLLGQGALYEQYF.

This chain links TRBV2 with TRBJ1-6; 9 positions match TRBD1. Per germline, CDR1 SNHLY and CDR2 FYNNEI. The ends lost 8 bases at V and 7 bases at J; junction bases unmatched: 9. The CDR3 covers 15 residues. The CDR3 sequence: CASGGDRVRNSPLHF. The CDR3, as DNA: TGTGCCAGCGGGGGGGACAGGGTTCGGAATTCACCCCTCCACTTT.

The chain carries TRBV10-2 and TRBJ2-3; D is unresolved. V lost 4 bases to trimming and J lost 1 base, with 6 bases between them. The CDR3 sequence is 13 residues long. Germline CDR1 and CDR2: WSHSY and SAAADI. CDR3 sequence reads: CASSVQGTDTQYF. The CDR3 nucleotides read TGCGCCAGCAGTGTGCAGGGCACAGATACGCAGTATTTT.

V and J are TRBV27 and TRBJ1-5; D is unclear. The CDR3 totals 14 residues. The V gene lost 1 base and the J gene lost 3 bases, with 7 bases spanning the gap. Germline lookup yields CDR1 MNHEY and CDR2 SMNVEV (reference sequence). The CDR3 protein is CASSLLTNNQPQHF. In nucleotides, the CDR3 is TGTGCCAGCAGTTTATTGACGAACAATCAGCCCCAGCATTTT.

The CDR3 region is CASRPRRGSAEAFF. The CDR3 DNA reads as TGTGCCAGCAGGCCACGTCGGGGGAGCGCTGAAGCTTTCTTT. The chain has TRBV6-5 and TRBJ1-1; possible D gene TRBD1, 5 bases. Trimming left V 6 bases short and J 6 bases short, with 17 bases between. Germline V gene lookup returns CDR1 MNHEY and CDR2 SVGAGI. This CDR3 contains 14 residues.

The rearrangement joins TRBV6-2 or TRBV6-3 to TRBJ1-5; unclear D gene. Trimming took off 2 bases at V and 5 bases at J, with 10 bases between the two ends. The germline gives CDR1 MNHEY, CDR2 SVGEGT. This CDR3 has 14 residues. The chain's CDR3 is CASSYKGTHQPQHF. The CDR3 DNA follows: TGTGCCAGCAGTTACAAGGGCACCCATCAGCCCCAGCATTTT.

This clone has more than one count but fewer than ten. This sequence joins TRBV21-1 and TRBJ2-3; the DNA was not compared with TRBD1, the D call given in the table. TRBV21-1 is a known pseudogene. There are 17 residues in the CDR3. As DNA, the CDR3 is TGTGCCAGCAGCAGACAAATTGCCCTGCTTGGCACAGATACGCAGTATTTT. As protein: CASSRQIALLGTDTQYF.

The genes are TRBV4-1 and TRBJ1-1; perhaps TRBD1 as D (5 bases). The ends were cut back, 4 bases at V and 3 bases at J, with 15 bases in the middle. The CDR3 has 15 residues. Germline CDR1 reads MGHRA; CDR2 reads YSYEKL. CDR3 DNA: TGCGCCAGCAGCCCTCGGGGACCGATGGACACTGAAGCTTTCTTT. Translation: CASSPRGPMDTEAFF.

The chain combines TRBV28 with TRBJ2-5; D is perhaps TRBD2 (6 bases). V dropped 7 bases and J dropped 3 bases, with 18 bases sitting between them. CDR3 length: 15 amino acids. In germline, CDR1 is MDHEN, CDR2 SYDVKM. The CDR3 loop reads CASTPGGRGKETQYF. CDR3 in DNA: TGTGCCAGCACCCCCGGGGGACGGGGTAAAGAGACCCAGTACTTC. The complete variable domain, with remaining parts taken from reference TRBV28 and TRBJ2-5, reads DVKVTQSSRYLVKRTGEKVFLECVQDMDHENMFWYRQDPGLGLRLIYFSYDVKMKEKGDIPEGYSVSREKKERFSLILESASTNQTSMYLCASTPGGRGKETQYFGPGTRLLVL.